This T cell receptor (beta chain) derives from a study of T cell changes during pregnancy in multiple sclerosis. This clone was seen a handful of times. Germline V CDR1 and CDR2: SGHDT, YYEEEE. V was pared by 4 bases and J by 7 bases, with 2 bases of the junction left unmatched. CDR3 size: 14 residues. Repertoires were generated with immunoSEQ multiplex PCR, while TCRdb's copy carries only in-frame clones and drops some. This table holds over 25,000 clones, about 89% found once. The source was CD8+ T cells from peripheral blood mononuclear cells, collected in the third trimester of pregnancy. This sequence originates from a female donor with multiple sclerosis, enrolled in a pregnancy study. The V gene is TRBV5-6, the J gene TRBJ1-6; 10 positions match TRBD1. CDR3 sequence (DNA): TGTGCCAGCAGCCGGGACAGGGGAAATTCACCCCTCCACTTT. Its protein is CASSRDRGNSPLHF.